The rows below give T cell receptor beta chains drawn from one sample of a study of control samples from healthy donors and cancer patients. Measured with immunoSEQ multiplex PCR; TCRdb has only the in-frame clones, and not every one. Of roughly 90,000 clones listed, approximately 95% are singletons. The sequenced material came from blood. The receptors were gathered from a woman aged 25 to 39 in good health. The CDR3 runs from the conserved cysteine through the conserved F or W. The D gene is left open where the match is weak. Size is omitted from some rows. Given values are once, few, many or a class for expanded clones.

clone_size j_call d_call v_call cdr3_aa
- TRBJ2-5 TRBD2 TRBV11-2 CASSEAGGQETQYF
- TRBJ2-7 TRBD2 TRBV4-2 CASSQAGGKGAYEQYF
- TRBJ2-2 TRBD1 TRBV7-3 CASSTTGGRDPDTGELFF
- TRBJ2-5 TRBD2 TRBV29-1 CSVRLAEETQYF
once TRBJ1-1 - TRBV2 CASRRPGLTVAFF
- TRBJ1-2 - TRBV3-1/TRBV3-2 CASSQTLDGGGRYGYTF
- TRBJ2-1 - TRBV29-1 CTSESRVGEQFF
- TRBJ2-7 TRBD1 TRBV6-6 CASSIRQGYEQYF
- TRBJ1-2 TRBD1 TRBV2 CASSELTGVYGYTF
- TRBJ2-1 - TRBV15 CATSRGTASYNEQFF
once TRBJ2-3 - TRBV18 CASSQVGDTQYF
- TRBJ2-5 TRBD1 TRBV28 CASSFHSTGGGETQYF
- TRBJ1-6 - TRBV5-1 CASSLEPGLKNSPLHF
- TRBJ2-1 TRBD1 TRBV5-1 CASSLMPSGTGGNEQFF
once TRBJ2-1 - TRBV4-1 CASSQVESDEQFF
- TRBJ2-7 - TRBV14 CASSQAFGHGYEQYF
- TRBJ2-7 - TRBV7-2 CASSLAKAYEQYF
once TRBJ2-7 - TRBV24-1 CATSGTYEQYF
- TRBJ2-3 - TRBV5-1 CASSPRQVATDTQYF
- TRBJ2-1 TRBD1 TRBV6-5 CASSYADRGRNEQFF
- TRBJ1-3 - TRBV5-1 CASSFGTSVGGNTIYF
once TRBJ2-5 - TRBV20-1 CSARWETQYF
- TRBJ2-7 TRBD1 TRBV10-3 CAIRGTVYEQYF
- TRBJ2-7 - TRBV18 CASSATGRQLDSLGTEQYF
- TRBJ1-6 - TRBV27 CASSPRFSPLHF
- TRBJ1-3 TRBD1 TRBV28 CASRFRGISGNTIYF
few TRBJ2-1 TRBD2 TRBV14 CASSQRRRGGSYNEQFF
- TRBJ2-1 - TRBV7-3 CASSLFRGNEQFF
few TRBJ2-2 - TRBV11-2 CASSPTGNTGELFF
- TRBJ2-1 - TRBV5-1 CASSLDWGNEQFF
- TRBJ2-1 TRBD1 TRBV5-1 CATTNNVLGQGRNEQFF
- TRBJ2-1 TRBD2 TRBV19 CASSITSGRAGNEQFF
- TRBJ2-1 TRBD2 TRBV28 CASSRLAELNEQFF
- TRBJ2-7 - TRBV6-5 CASSQTGNEQYF
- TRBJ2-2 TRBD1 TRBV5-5 CASSRPGQPTGELFF
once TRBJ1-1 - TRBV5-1 CASSLDGRQGSTEAFF
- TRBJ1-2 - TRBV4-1 CASSHYVRNYGYTF
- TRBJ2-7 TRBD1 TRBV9 CASSVAGDRAYEQYF
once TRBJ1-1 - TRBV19 CASSARMAEAFF
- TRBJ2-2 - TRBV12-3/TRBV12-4 CASSFSGRGELFF
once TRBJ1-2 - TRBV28 CASSSLQGFDYGYTF
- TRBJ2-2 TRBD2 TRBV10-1 CASSESSGSGTGELFF
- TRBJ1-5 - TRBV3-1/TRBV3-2 CASSRGGGNQPQHF
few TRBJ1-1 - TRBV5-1 CASCYGGERAEAFF
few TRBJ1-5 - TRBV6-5 CASQLQGTLNQPQHF
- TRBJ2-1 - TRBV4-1 CASSHYRKEQFF
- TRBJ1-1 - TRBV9 CASSVDQGGANTEAFF
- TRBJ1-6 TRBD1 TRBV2 CASSEGQGNSPLHF
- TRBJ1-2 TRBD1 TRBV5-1 CASSSDRQGRGYTF
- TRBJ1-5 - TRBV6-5 CASSQGPYSNQPQHF